This is a list of T cell receptor beta chains from one sample in a study of blood T cell repertoires in COVID-19. Repertoires were generated with immunoSEQ multiplex PCR, while TCRdb's copy carries only in-frame clones and drops some. The sample contains about 240,000 clones, approximately 88% of which appear only once. Material: PBMCs or T cells enriched from blood (not recorded which). These receptors came from a woman in her 30s with acute COVID-19. Both conserved end residues are trimmed from each CDR3.

>TRBV5-1|TRBJ1-1
ASSHGQGLDAF
>TRBV10-3|TRBJ2-3
AISDTSGRTDTQY
>TRBV5-1|TRBJ2-5
ASSLAWDTGETQY
>TRBV5-4|TRBJ2-2
ASSPGTGASGGELF
>TRBV7-9|TRBJ1-1
ASSLAGDKPF
>TRBV6-5|TRBJ2-1
ASSPRQGRVDEQF
>TRBV7-9|TRBJ2-3
ASSLGLEEGLYTDTQY
>TRBV11-2|TRBJ2-7
ASSLDFPYEQY
>TRBV29-1|TRBJ1-1
SVEDGDRNMNTEAF
>TRBV18|TRBJ1-2
ASSPTSTGAYGYT
>TRBV7-9|TRBJ2-1
ASSARGRRNEQF
>TRBV2|TRBJ2-7
ASSWDSGGRDEQY
>TRBV4-1|TRBJ1-2
ASSQGGDLYGYT
>TRBV12-3/TRBV12-4|TRBJ2-3
ASSPSPDTQY
>TRBV7-6|TRBJ1-1
ASSLRGGVNTEAF
>TRBV7-9|TRBJ2-2
ASSPPESGVGTGELF
>TRBV7-2|TRBJ2-2
ASSPGGAWTGELF
>TRBV19|TRBJ1-1
ATRGGVMNTEAF